The following is a T cell receptor beta chain sequence with its context. This clone was seen just once. The clone's antigen remains unknown. Nothing much larger sits one base from this clone, and base qualities are not available. TCRbeta CDR3 regions were amplified from genomic DNA using the immunoSEQ Assay, a bias-controlled multiplex PCR. The original pipeline was this. The number of nucleated cells in each sample was estimated from the amplification of reference gene primers within the assay. To quantify the absolute abundance of each unique TCRbeta CDR3 rearrangement, sequence reads were collapsed and filtered. For each sample, productive Simpson clonality was calculated as the square root of Simpson's diversity index across productive rearrangements. TCRdb provides this immuneACCESS table in a form limited to in-frame rearrangements. Some clones are lacking; in checked studies, under half of them reflect an unresolved V gene, and why the rest are absent is not known. From that table come the V and J calls and clone size; the DNA was used to work out D and trimming. The sample table holds about 190,000 clones, of which around three quarters were seen once. The ten largest clones capture less than 20% of the sample.

The sample comes from a study of blood T cell repertoires in COVID-19 (dated by TCRdb to 2018 to 2020). Describing the broader study: Samples covering the acute and convalescent phases of COVID-19 were provided by collaborators in the United States, Italy and Spain. The prospective study material was composed of cDNA or gDNA derived from T cells, B-cell-depleted T cells, or PBMCs. The dataset comprised deeply sampled blood TCRbeta repertoires from subjects exposed to, actively infected with, or recovered from COVID-19. The repertoires were made available in a free public database intended to serve as a resource for research on the immune response to SARS-CoV-2. The samples were drawn from the first 160 participants of the ongoing ImmuneRACE study and from about 1,200 subjects provided by 6 global collaborators. A de-identified subject ID, COVID-19 status, age in years and sex were almost always included in the sample metadata. Where available, HLA class I and class II types were obtained from metadata supplied by the sample provider rather than from assay-based typing.

General findings and caveats noted by the study authors: The quantity of clinical and demographic metadata differed by source and by participant and was supplied without curation.

Participants in the prospective study were enrolled through a virtual design, were aged roughly 18 to 90 years, and lived in 24 United States geographic areas. In the prospective study, participants were assigned to cohorts based on the clinical history participants reported in a screening survey and a study questionnaire. In the prospective study, mobile phlebotomists collected whole blood, serum and a nasopharyngeal or oropharyngeal swab from each participant. Over an approximately 2-month period, participants in the prospective study had the option of providing additional blood draws and questionnaires. Before DNA extraction, prospective study blood samples were shipped either frozen or at room temperature. The CDR1 and CDR2 encoded by the germline V gene are SGHTS and YDEGEE. Taken from cysteine to phenylalanine, the CDR3 has 16 residues. Kept here is only the CDR3 DNA, which spans 48 bases and is read in frame from base 1. Deletion took 0 bases off V and 5 bases off J, with a span of 17 bases between the germline ends.

Sequenced: PBMCs or T cells enriched from blood (not recorded which). The receptor chain draws on TRBV5-8 and TRBJ1-1, with the D gene call left open. The clonotype comes from a woman between 45 and 60 years old with acute COVID-19. The DNA sequence follows: TGTGCCAGCAGCTTGGAAGGGCCGGTTCGAGGGACTGAAGCTTTCTTT. This translates into CASSLEGPVRGTEAFF.